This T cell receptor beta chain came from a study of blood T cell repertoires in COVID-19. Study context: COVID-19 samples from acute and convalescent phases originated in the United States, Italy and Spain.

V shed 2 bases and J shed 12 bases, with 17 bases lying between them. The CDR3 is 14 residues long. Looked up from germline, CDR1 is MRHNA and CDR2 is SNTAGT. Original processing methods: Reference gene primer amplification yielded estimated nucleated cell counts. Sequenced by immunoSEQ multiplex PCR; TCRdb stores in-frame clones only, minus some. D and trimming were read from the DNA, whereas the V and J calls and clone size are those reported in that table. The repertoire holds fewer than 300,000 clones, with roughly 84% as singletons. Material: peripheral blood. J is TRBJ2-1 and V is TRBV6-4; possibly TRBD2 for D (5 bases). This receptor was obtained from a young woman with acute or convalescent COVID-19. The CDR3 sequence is CASSDPTDSLVQFF. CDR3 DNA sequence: TGTGCCAGCAGTGACCCGACGGACTCACTGGTGCAGTTCTTC.